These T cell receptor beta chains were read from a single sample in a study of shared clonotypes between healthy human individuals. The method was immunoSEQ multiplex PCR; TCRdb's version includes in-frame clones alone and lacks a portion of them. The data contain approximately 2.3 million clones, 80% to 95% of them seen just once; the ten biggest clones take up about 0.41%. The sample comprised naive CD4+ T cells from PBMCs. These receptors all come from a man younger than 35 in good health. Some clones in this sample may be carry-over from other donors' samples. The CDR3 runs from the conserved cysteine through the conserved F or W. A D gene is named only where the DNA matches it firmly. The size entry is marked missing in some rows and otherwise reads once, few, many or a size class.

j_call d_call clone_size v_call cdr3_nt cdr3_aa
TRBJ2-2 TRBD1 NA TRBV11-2 TGTGCCAGCAGCCCAGGACAGGGGCGTGCGGTCACCGGGGAGCTGTTTTTT CASSPGQGRAVTGELFF
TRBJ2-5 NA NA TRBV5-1 TGCGCCAGCAGCTTTGATCTACGGACCCAGTACTTC CASSFDLRTQYF
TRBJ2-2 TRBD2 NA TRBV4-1 TGCGCCAGCAGCCAAGAGGGACTAGCGCCAAGTTACACCGGGGAGCTGTTTTTT CASSQEGLAPSYTGELFF
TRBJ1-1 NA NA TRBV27 TGTGCCAGCAGTTTTCGCACCCAAGCTTTCTTT CASSFRTQAFF
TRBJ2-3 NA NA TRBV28 TGTGCCAGCAGTCCAATGCCTTTCCCGAATACGCAGTATTTT CASSPMPFPNTQYF
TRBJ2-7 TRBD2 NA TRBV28 TGTGCCAGCACCCTACGGCCTAGCGGGAGTCACGAGCAGTACTTC CASTLRPSGSHEQYF
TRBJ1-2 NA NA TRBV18 TGTGCCAGCTCACCAGGTGGGGGCAGGGCTGATGGCTACACCTTC CASSPGGGRADGYTF
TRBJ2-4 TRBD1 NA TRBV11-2 TGTGCCAGCAGCTTAGCCCCACAGGGGATAGCCAAAAACATTCAGTACTTC CASSLAPQGIAKNIQYF
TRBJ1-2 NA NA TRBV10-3 TGTGCCATCAGTGAGTCAGGACAGAATTTGGGGTATGGCTACACCTTC CAISESGQNLGYGYTF
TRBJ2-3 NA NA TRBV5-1 TGCGCCAGCAGCTGGGGCAGGGGGAGGTCAACAGATACGCAGTATTTT CASSWGRGRSTDTQYF
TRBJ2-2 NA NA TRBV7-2 TGTGCCAGCAGCTTAGCGTCCACCGGGGAGCTGTTTTTT CASSLASTGELFF
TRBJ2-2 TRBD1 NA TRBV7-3 TGTGCCAGCAGCCCGACAGGGCCGAACACCGGGGAGCTGTTTTTT CASSPTGPNTGELFF
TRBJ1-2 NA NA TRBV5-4 TGTGCCAGCAGCTTATTATCCGGAGGGGCTGGCTATGGCTACACCTTC CASSLLSGGAGYGYTF
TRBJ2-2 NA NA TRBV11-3 TGTGCCAGCAGCCCAGGGGGGTCCGGGGAGCTGTTTTTT CASSPGGSGELFF
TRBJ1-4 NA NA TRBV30 TGTGCCTGGAGCCCTTCCTCCGCCAGGGCGAGTGAAAAACTGTTTTTT CAWSPSSARASEKLFF
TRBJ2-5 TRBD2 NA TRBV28 TGTGCCAGCAGTTTATTGGGCGGGAGAGGGCAAGAGACCCAGTACTTC CASSLLGGRGQETQYF
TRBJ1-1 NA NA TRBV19 TGTGCCAGTAGTGACCTACAGGGATATGGGGGAAACACTGAAGCTTTCTTT CASSDLQGYGGNTEAFF
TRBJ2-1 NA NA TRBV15 TGTGCCACCAGCAGCGGACCTAACTCCTACAATGAGCAGTTCTTC CATSSGPNSYNEQFF
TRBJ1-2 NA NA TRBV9 TGTGCCAGCAGCGTAGAGCCGACAGGACTCGGCGGCTACACCTTC CASSVEPTGLGGYTF
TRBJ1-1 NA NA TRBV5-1 TGCGCCAGCAGCTTGAAAAGGACAGAGAGGAACACTGAAGCTTTCTTT CASSLKRTERNTEAFF
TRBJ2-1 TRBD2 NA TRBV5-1 TGCGCCAGCGAGCGGGAGGGCTTTGGTGAGCAGTTCTTC CASEREGFGEQFF
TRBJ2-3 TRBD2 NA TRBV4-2 TGTGCCAGCAGCCTATCTGGGACTAGCGGAACAGATACGCAGTATTTT CASSLSGTSGTDTQYF
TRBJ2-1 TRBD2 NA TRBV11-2 TGTGCCAGCAGCTTAGTTCGCAGCGGGACCCGGAATGAGCAGTTCTTC CASSLVRSGTRNEQFF
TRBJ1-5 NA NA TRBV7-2 TGTGCCAGCAGCTTAGTTTTCTGGTCCGCCAATCAGCCCCAGCATTTT CASSLVFWSANQPQHF
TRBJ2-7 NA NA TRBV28 TGTGCCAGCAGTTTGAACTCCTACGAGCAGTACTTC CASSLNSYEQYF
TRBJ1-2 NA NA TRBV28 TGTGCCAGCAGTTTGACCTTGCGGTTAGATGGCTACACCTTC CASSLTLRLDGYTF
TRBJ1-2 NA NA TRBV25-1 TGTGCCAGCAGTGACCAATTCAGGGATGGCTACACCTTC CASSDQFRDGYTF
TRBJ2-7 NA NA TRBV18 TGTGCCAGCTCAACTGGACAGTCCTACGAGCAGTACTTC CASSTGQSYEQYF
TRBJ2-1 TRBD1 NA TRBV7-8 TGTGCCAGCAGCTTAGCGAGGACAGGCCTATACAATGAGCAGTTCTTC CASSLARTGLYNEQFF
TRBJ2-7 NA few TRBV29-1 TGCAGCGTTGGGGGTTACTACGAGCAGTACTTC CSVGGYYEQYF
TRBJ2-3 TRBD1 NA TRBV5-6 TGTGCCAGCAGCTTGCCGTGGACAGGCCCGGGAGATACGCAGTATTTT CASSLPWTGPGDTQYF
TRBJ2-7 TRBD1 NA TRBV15 TGTGCCACCAGCAGAGCCCGGGGGGACAGGGCCTACGAGCAGTACTTC CATSRARGDRAYEQYF
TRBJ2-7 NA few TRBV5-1 TGCGCCAGCAGCGGATCCTACGAGCAGTACTTC CASSGSYEQYF
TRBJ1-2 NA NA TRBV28 TGTGCCAGCAGTTTGGCCGGGCCTAACTATGGCTACACCTTC CASSLAGPNYGYTF